Listed below are T cell receptor delta chains from one sample, sequenced in a study of Vδ1+ human thymocytes. TCRdb reanalysed the multiplex PCR reads with CATT. Of 20,000 to 25,000 delta-chain clones in the sample, approximately 8.8% were seen once. Material for sequencing was Vdelta1+ gamma-delta thymocytes from the thymus. These receptors all come from a child less than two years old who had congenital heart surgery. Each CDR3 is given with its conserved first and last residue.

j_call: TRDJ1; v_call: TRDV2; cdr3_aa: CACSPYSWGMHKLIF
j_call: TRDJ1; v_call: TRDV1; cdr3_aa: CALGEPSFPILLLLWDTDKLIF
j_call: TRDJ1; v_call: TRDV1; cdr3_aa: CALGEVWGASPYTDKLIF
j_call: TRDJ1; v_call: TRDV1; cdr3_aa: CALGELVIGLPRGMRALPTDKLIF
j_call: TRDJ1; v_call: TRDV2; cdr3_aa: CACDTGGKRNGVIF
j_call: TRDJ1; v_call: TRDV1; cdr3_aa: CALGVLNFRNSRGLGYGTDKLIF
j_call: TRDJ1; v_call: TRDV1; cdr3_aa: CALGEPAPAGTGSTESNTDKLIF
j_call: TRDJ1; v_call: TRDV1; cdr3_aa: CALGETGGYELIF
j_call: TRDJ1; v_call: TRDV1; cdr3_aa: CALGSRTRTGGDLYTDKLIF
j_call: TRDJ1; v_call: TRDV1; cdr3_aa: CALGEPTGRAGGYAGYTDKLIF
j_call: TRDJ1; v_call: TRDV2; cdr3_aa: CACEYWGIGVTDKLIF
j_call: TRDJ2; v_call: TRDV1; cdr3_aa: CALGEPLPLGSGEQLFF
j_call: TRDJ1; v_call: TRDV1; cdr3_aa: CALGEFPPTFHWGISGFKLIF
j_call: TRDJ1; v_call: TRDV1; cdr3_aa: CALGELASPPWTNTDKLIF
j_call: TRDJ1; v_call: TRDV1; cdr3_aa: CALGEQGKWDCPFGGTDKLIF
j_call: TRDJ1; v_call: TRDV1; cdr3_aa: CALGGRRSTGGYGQLIF